This T cell receptor (beta chain) was found in a study of T cell clonality in common variable immunodeficiency. The data were produced by immunoSEQ multiplex PCR, yet TCRdb's version contains in-frame clones alone and is incomplete. This sample carries fewer than 40,000 clones, none of them present only once. The CDR3 sequence is 15 residues long. Germline V gives CDR1 SNHLY, CDR2 FYNNEI. Trimming at V came to 5 bases and at J to 9 bases, leaving 7 bases not matched to a gene. This clone was recorded at least ten times. Its antigen is unidentified. The read ends 3 residues shy of where the CDR3 ends; the end is completed using the germline J gene. Regarding the study as a whole: In common variable immunodeficiency, TCR beta chains reportedly carried fewer deletions and N-nucleotide insertions.

V usage is TRBV2 and J usage is TRBJ2-1; 13 nucleotides agree with TRBD2. The sequence derives from a human donor with common variable immunodeficiency. Sequencing was done on a sample of peripheral blood mononuclear cells. The CDR3 loop is CASSLGLAGVPEQFF. Incomplete CDR3 DNA: TGTGCCAGCAGTCTCGGACTAGCGGGAGTCCCTGAG.